The present entry profiles one T cell receptor beta chain with its context. This clonotype has ten or more counts. Which antigen it targets is not known. The input lacks base qualities; no much larger clone sits a single base away. TCR beta CDR3 regions were amplified from RNA transcripts for repertoire sequencing. HTBI primers and the Qiagen OneStep RT-PCR kit were used in a first-round RT-PCR, which was followed by a second-round multiplex PCR, size selection and purification. Libraries were sequenced paired-end with 100 bp reads on an Illumina HiSeq2000. Processing in the source paper ran as follows. SOAPnuke was used to process the reads, throwing out any read that had adapters, had uncalled bases, had a mean Phred below 15, or lacked an exact constant-primer or identifier match. COPE v1.2.5 was used to merge the high-quality paired reads. Each unique nucleotide sequence was treated as a clonotype, and MiTCR v1.1 was used to align the clonotypes to the IMGT TRB V, D and J references. Only V-J combinations with frequency above 0.0001 were analysed, covering around 99% of repertoires. A TCR clonal expansion and chaos score per V-J combination was defined as the ratio of F50 clonal expansion to chaos observed in the TCRdist matrix. Features were reduced by Welch's t-statistics and random forest to roughly 14 V-J combinations, which fed a naive Bayes classifier. The similarity between thyroid and blood repertoires was quantified using the Morisita-Horn index. TCRdb itself trimmed the public reads at Q25 with fastp, ran MiXCR and retained productive beta chains. Duplicate CDR3 protein sequences are folded into a single record with the most common DNA and genes. The V and J calls and clone size come from TCRdb's table, not from the authors' own analysis. Across this sample there are about 340,000 distinct CDR3 sequences, with roughly 17% seen only once. Clones ranked in the top ten supply around 12% of the sample.

Ophthalmopathy patients had moderately to severely active disease, Clinical Activity Score of at least 3, NOSPECS grade of at least 4, and disease duration under 3 months. Anyone with other autoimmune diseases, uncontrolled infections, pregnancy or lactation was excluded from the study. Clinical symptoms, serum thyroxine, TRAb, thyroid ultrasound and orbital computed tomography formed the basis of the diagnosis. Using Ficoll-Paque density gradient centrifugation, PBMCs were isolated from 10 ml of fresh peripheral blood. Total RNA was extracted with Trizol reagent and quality-checked on an Agilent 2100 Bioanalyzer. CDR1 and CDR2 (MNHEY, SVGAGI) derive from the germline V gene. Trimming takes 2 bases from V and 2 bases from J, and the germline ends sit 4 bases apart. Reading from cysteine to phenylalanine, the CDR3 counts 14 amino acids. The only DNA kept is the CDR3, 42 bases in frame from the first base.

This specimen comes from a study of Graves' ophthalmopathy and Graves' hyperthyroidism (dated by TCRdb to the late 2010s). Broadly, across the study: Peripheral blood samples were taken at the time of initial diagnosis, before any treatment was given. TCR beta repertoire signatures were used to distinguish Graves' ophthalmopathy from Graves' hyperthyroidism and to predict progression to ophthalmopathy. In total, 135 blood samples were TCR-sequenced: 40 to 45 ophthalmopathy, approximately 75 hyperthyroidism and some 17 hyperthyroidism-to-ophthalmopathy patients. To explore V-J signatures distinguishing ophthalmopathy from hyperthyroidism, a discovery set of 100 patients (about 44 ophthalmopathy, 55 to 60 stable hyperthyroidism) was enrolled. An independent validation cohort was composed of 18 hyperthyroidism patients and 17 patients who later progressed from hyperthyroidism to ophthalmopathy. In five to seven hyperthyroidism patients, the T-cell repertoire of thyroid tissue was compared with the T-cell repertoire of blood. Once sampling was done, hyperthyroidism patients were given methimazole at a starting dose of 30 mg daily, while ophthalmopathy patients were given high-dose intravenous methylprednisolone.

Here is what the overall study found, with its caveats: In validation, the model predicted ophthalmopathy progression with about 64% sensitivity and 72.22% specificity; approximately 12 predicted patients were CT-confirmed with GO in a median of around 6.5 months. Ophthalmopathy was separated from stable hyperthyroidism by the 13-signature model with 87.88% sensitivity and 81% to 84% specificity in cross-validation and with 80%/75% in the test set. Among expanded thyroid clonotypes with frequency above 0.001, most also showed up in blood, which suggests that blood repertoires may reflect the thyroid immune response. Sample size was not statistically predetermined, and group allocation was not concealed from the investigators.

This receptor was identified in an adult man with Graves' ophthalmopathy. Input material: peripheral blood. The receptor chain draws on TRBV6-5 and TRBJ1-6; a confident D gene designation cannot be given. Read as DNA, the sequence is TGTGCCAGCAGTTACAGGCCCTATAATTCACCCCTCCACTTT. It codes for CASSYRPYNSPLHF.